The following is a T cell receptor beta chain sequence with its context. This CDR3 is 16 amino acids long. Germline CDR1 KGHSH, CDR2 LQKENI. V shed 6 bases, J shed 4 bases, and the junction held 10 bases outside the gene matches. This sample was included in a study of blood T cell repertoires in COVID-19. About the research overall: COVID-19 samples, acute and convalescent, were from the United States, Italy and Spain. In each case, the material was cDNA or gDNA derived from T cells, B-cell-depleted T cells, or PBMCs.

TCRdb keeps only in-frame clones here, not all; method: immunoSEQ multiplex PCR. The data contain a few hundred thousand clones, 65% to 85% of them singletons. The TCR comes from a woman in her forties or fifties with acute or convalescent COVID-19. Sequenced material: peripheral blood. The chain employs TRBV18 and TRBJ2-5, with 11 bases lining up with TRBD1. CDR3 in amino acids: CASSLNGQGALETQYF. In DNA form, the CDR3 reads TGTGCCAGCTCCCTCAACGGACAGGGGGCATTAGAGACCCAGTACTTC.